These T cell receptor beta chains were read from a single sample in a study of blood T cell repertoires in COVID-19. Assay used: immunoSEQ multiplex PCR; TCRdb lists only in-frame clones, some missing. In the table there are 65,000 to 75,000 clones, around 81% of which are singletons. Material: peripheral blood. These receptors all come from a woman aged 55-70 years with acute or convalescent COVID-19. The CDR3 runs from the conserved cysteine through the conserved F or W. The D gene is left open where the match is weak. Not all rows give a size; the values are once, few, many and, for expanded clones, a class.

d_gene	v_gene	abundance	j_gene	CDR3aa	CDR3nt
.	TRBV7-9	.	TRBJ1-1	CASSLVGRGNTEAFF	TGTGCCAGCAGCTTAGTTGGCAGGGGAAACACTGAAGCTTTCTTT
.	TRBV2	.	TRBJ1-4	CASSEGQATNEKLFF	TGTGCCAGCAGTGAAGGGCAGGCAACTAATGAAAAACTGTTTTTT
TRBD1	TRBV9	.	TRBJ1-1	CASSYILTGGTEAFF	TGTGCCAGCAGCTATATATTGACAGGGGGCACTGAAGCTTTCTTT
.	TRBV27	.	TRBJ1-5	CASGVRGNQPQHF	TGTGCCAGCGGCGTAAGGGGAAATCAGCCCCAGCATTTT
.	TRBV7-6	.	TRBJ2-6	CASSAQGWDSGANVLTF	TGTGCCAGCAGCGCCCAGGGGTGGGACTCTGGGGCCAACGTCCTGACTTTC
.	TRBV5-1	.	TRBJ1-2	CASSLDPGGGYGYTF	TGCGCCAGCAGCTTGGATCCGGGCGGAGGCTATGGCTACACCTTC
TRBD1	TRBV24-1	few	TRBJ1-6	CATSDLPHTGQGVPPLHF	TGTGCCACCAGTGATTTGCCCCACACGGGGCAGGGGGTACCACCCCTCCACTTT
.	TRBV4-1	once	TRBJ2-7	CASSPPTGLHYEQYF	TGCGCCAGCAGCCCCCCAACGGGACTCCATTACGAGCAGTACTTC
TRBD2	TRBV2	.	TRBJ2-1	CASRASGGANSYEQFF	TGTGCCAGCAGGGCTAGCGGGGGGGCCAATTCCTATGAGCAGTTCTTC
.	TRBV7-9	.	TRBJ1-4	CASSPTGGANEKLFF	TGTGCCAGCAGCCCGACTGGGGGGGCAAATGAAAAACTGTTTTTT
.	TRBV5-1	.	TRBJ1-5	CASSLGGVNTDQPQHF	TGCGCCAGCAGCTTGGGGGGGGTGAATACGGATCAGCCCCAGCATTTT
.	TRBV30	few	TRBJ2-7	CAWSQDGGSYEQYF	TGTGCCTGGAGTCAGGACGGGGGTAGCTACGAGCAGTACTTC
.	TRBV9	.	TRBJ1-2	CASSVGAFSSGYTF	TGTGCCAGCAGCGTAGGGGCATTCTCCTCTGGCTACACCTTC
.	TRBV30	.	TRBJ2-2	CAWSVRPFGTLNTGELFF	TGTGCCTGGAGTGTAAGACCTTTCGGGACACTGAACACCGGGGAGCTGTTTTTT
.	TRBV3-1/TRBV3-2	once	TRBJ2-2	CASSQDPAGLWTGELFF	TGTGCCAGCAGCCAAGATCCGGCAGGTTTGTGGACCGGGGAGCTGTTTTTT
.	TRBV20-1	.	TRBJ1-1	CSGWRGAEAFF	TGCAGTGGGTGGCGGGGGGCTGAAGCTTTCTTT
TRBD1	TRBV9	.	TRBJ2-2	CASSVAKRAGGGTGELFF	TGTGCCAGCAGCGTAGCGAAAAGGGCAGGGGGCGGCACCGGGGAGCTGTTTTTT
TRBD1	TRBV19	.	TRBJ1-2	CASSFGTDYGYTF	TGTGCCAGTAGTTTCGGGACAGACTATGGCTACACCTTC
TRBD2	TRBV4-1	few	TRBJ2-7	CASRGSGGAGEQYF	TGCGCCAGCAGGGGAAGCGGGGGGGCTGGGGAGCAGTACTTC
.	TRBV27	few	TRBJ1-2	CASSLFSATGAYGYTF	TGTGCCAGCAGTTTATTTTCCGCGACAGGCGCCTATGGCTACACCTTC
.	TRBV3-1/TRBV3-2	.	TRBJ2-7	CASSQRGNVRYF	TGTGCCAGCAGCCAAAGGGGGAACGTCCGGTACTTC
TRBD2	TRBV29-1	few	TRBJ2-1	CSVVRGGKNEQFF	TGCAGCGTTGTACGGGGGGGGAAGAATGAGCAGTTCTTC
.	TRBV6-2/TRBV6-3	.	TRBJ1-1	CASSPRGAHMNTEAFF	TGTGCCAGCAGCCCCCGGGGGGCCCACATGAACACTGAAGCTTTCTTT
TRBD1	TRBV5-1	.	TRBJ2-1	CASSKGQMSSYNEQFF	TGCGCCAGCAGCAAGGGACAGATGAGCTCCTACAATGAGCAGTTCTTC
.	TRBV19	.	TRBJ1-3	CASSMKGPSTIYF	TGTGCCAGTAGTATGAAGGGGCCCAGCACCATATATTTT
.	TRBV6-5	few	TRBJ1-1	CASSRDSYRPFF	TGTGCCAGCAGCCGCGACAGTTATAGGCCTTTCTTT
TRBD1	TRBV24-1	.	TRBJ1-2	CATSDPKDRGGYGYTF	TGTGCCACCAGTGACCCTAAGGACAGGGGAGGCTATGGCTACACCTTC
TRBD2	TRBV7-3	.	TRBJ2-3	CASSPGLDADTQYF	TGTGCCAGCAGCCCAGGACTAGACGCAGATACGCAGTATTTT
TRBD1	TRBV6-5	.	TRBJ2-3	CASTPGQGGTDTQYF	TGTGCCAGCACCCCCGGACAGGGAGGCACAGATACGCAGTATTTT
TRBD2	TRBV19	.	TRBJ2-4	CASSPTVERGGSVKNIQYF	TGTGCCAGTAGTCCCACGGTCGAGCGGGGGGGATCTGTCAAAAACATTCAGTACTTC
.	TRBV11-2	.	TRBJ2-5	CASSLEGGIPPQRETQYF	TGTGCCAGCAGCTTAGAAGGGGGTATTCCCCCACAAAGAGAGACCCAGTACTTC
TRBD1	TRBV5-6	.	TRBJ1-4	CASRFWDRGEKLFF	TGTGCCAGCAGGTTTTGGGACAGGGGCGAAAAACTGTTTTTT
TRBD1	TRBV25-1	few	TRBJ1-4	CASSAGQGLGEKLFF	TGTGCCAGCAGTGCGGGACAGGGTTTGGGTGAAAAACTGTTTTTT
TRBD1	TRBV7-3	.	TRBJ2-1	CASSPRPRDRGNNEQFF	TGTGCCAGCAGCCCCCGCCCCCGGGACAGGGGGAACAATGAGCAGTTCTTC
TRBD2	TRBV11-2	.	TRBJ2-2	CASSSPSGGATGELFF	TGTGCCAGCAGCTCCCCTAGCGGGGGGGCCACCGGGGAGCTGTTTTTT
TRBD1	TRBV6-6	.	TRBJ2-7	CASSTPETGTYEQYF	TGTGCCAGCAGTACCCCCGAGACAGGGACCTACGAGCAGTACTTC
.	TRBV4-1	.	TRBJ1-2	CASSQGQPANYGYTF	TGCGCCAGCAGCCAAGGACAGCCAGCTAACTATGGCTACACCTTC
TRBD1	TRBV4-1	.	TRBJ2-7	CASSQDLDRGPGSYEQYF	TGCGCCAGCAGCCAAGATCTGGACAGGGGGCCAGGCTCCTACGAGCAGTACTTC
TRBD1	TRBV5-4	.	TRBJ1-1	CASSLGGRQGTVTEAFF	TGTGCCAGCAGCTTGGGGGGCCGACAGGGGACGGTCACTGAAGCTTTCTTT
TRBD2	TRBV6-6	.	TRBJ2-7	CASGFGLRGVTYEQYF	TGTGCCAGCGGGTTCGGGTTGCGGGGGGTCACCTACGAGCAGTACTTC
TRBD2	TRBV9	.	TRBJ2-7	CASSVASGGAYEQYF	TGTGCCAGCAGCGTCGCTAGCGGGGGGGCTTACGAGCAGTACTTC
.	TRBV11-3	.	TRBJ2-1	CASSPEGDYSYNEQFF	TGTGCCAGCAGCCCCGAGGGGGATTACTCCTACAATGAGCAGTTCTTC
TRBD2	TRBV2	few	TRBJ2-1	CASSGLANNEQFF	TGTGCCAGTTCCGGACTAGCGAATAATGAGCAGTTCTTC
TRBD1	TRBV19	once	TRBJ2-7	CASTLTGYSDEQYF	TGTGCCAGTACCCTGACAGGGTATAGCGACGAGCAGTACTTC
TRBD1	TRBV5-4	once	TRBJ2-7	CASSSRDSLVYEQYF	TGTGCCAGCAGCTCCCGGGACAGCCTAGTTTACGAGCAGTACTTC
.	TRBV6-1	.	TRBJ1-2	CASSEVGSYGYTF	TGTGCCAGCAGTGAAGTAGGGAGCTATGGCTACACCTTC
.	TRBV6-6	.	TRBJ2-5	CASSPQGRTETQYF	TGTGCCAGCAGTCCACAGGGGAGGACAGAGACCCAGTACTTC
TRBD1	TRBV6-5	few	TRBJ2-7	CASQPGTGIYEQYF	TGTGCCAGCCAGCCCGGGACAGGAATTTACGAGCAGTACTTC